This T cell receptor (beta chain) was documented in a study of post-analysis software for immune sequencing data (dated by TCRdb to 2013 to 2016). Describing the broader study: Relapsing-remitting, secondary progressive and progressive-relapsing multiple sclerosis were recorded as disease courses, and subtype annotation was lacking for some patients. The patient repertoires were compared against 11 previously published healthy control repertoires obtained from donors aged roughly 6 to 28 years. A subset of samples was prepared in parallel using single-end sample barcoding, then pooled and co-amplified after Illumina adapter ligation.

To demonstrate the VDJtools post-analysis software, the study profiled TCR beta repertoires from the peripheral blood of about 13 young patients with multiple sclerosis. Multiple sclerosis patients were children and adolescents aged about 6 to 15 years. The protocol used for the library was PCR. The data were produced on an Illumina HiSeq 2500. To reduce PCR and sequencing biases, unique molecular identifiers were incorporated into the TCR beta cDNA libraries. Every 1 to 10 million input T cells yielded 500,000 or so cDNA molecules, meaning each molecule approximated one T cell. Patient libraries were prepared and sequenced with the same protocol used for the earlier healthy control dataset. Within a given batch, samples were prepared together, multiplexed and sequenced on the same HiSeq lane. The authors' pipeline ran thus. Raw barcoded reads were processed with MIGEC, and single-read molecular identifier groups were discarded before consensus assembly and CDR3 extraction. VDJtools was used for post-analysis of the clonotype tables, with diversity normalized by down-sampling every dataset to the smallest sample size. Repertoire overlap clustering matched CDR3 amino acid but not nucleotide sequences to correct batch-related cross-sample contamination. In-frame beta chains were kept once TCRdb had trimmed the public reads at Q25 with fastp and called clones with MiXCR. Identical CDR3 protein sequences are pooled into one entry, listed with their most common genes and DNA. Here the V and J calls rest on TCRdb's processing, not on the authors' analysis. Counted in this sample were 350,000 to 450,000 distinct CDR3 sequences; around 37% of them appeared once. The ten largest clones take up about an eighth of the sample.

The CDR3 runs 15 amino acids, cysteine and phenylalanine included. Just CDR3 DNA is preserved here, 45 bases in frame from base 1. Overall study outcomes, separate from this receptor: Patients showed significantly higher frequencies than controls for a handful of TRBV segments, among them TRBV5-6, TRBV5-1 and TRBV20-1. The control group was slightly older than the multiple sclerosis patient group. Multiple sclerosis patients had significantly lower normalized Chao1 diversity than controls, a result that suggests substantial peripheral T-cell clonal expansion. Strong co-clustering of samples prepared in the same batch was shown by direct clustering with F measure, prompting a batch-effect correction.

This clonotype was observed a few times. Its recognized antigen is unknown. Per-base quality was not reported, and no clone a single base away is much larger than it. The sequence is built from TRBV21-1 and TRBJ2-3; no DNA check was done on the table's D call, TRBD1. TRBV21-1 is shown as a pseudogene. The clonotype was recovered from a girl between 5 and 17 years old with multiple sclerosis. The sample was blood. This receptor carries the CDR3 CASTPVLARTDTQYF. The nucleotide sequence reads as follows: TGTGCCAGCACCCCCGTGCTCGCCCGCACAGATACGCAGTATTTT.